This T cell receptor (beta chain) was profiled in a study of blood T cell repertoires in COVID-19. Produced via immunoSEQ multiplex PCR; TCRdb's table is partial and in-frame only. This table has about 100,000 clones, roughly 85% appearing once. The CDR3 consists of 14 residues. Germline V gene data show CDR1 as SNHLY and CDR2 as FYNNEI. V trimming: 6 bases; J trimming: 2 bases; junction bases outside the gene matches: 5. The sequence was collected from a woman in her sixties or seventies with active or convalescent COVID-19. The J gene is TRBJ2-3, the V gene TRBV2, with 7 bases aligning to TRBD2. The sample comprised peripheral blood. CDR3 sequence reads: CASRSGTTTDTQYF. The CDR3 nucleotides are TGTGCCAGCAGATCCGGGACTACCACAGATACGCAGTATTTT.